This paragraph reports one T cell receptor (beta chain). Its antigen is unidentified. Losses at the gene ends were 0 bases for V and 6 bases for J; bases not matched to a gene: 10. The V gene's germline CDR1 is SGHVS and CDR2 FQNEAQ. This CDR3 is 17 amino acids long. This entry is derived from a study of cytomegalovirus exposure and HLA in healthy donors. Overall study findings and caveats: It was 150 to 200 TCR beta chains that were listed as cytomegalovirus-associated.

It was the approximately 130-subject validation cohort, separate from the roughly 700-subject first cohort, to which the donors belonged. The table came from immunoSEQ multiplex PCR; TCRdb's copy has only in-frame clones and leaves some out. This sample has roughly 130,000 clones; roughly 90% occur once, and the top ten carry around 3.4%. The chain links TRBV7-8 to TRBJ2-2, with 7 bases aligning to TRBD1. This TCR derives from a man aged 30-40 years in good health and CMV-seronegative. Sequencing was performed on PBMCs. CDR3 amino acids: CASSLAADRVTAGELFF. CDR3 nucleotides: TGTGCCAGCAGCTTAGCGGCCGACAGGGTTACGGCCGGGGAGCTGTTTTTT. Looking up the rest from reference TRBV7-8 and TRBJ2-2 gives the full variable domain: GAGVSQSPRYKVAKRGQDVALRCDPISGHVSLFWYQQALGQGPEFLTYFQNEAQLDKSGLPSDRFFAERPEGSVSTLKIQRTQQEDSAVYLCASSLAADRVTAGELFFGEGSRLTVL.